A single count supports the clone carrying this TCR beta chain. This record belongs to a study of blood T cell repertoires in COVID-19. Whole-study context: Collection of acute and convalescent COVID-19 samples took place in the United States, Italy and Spain. PBMCs, B-cell-depleted T cells, or T cells were the source of the cDNA or gDNA that made up the material.

Clinical histories supplied by participants themselves formed the basis of cohort assignment. Original methodology: By means of reference gene primer amplification, nucleated cell counts were estimated. Clones were read by immunoSEQ multiplex PCR, and TCRdb kept only the in-frame ones, dropping some. The DNA gave D and trimming, while V, J and clone size come from that table. The table shows 490,000 or so clones, with around nine tenths occurring only once. The CDR3 loop spans 17 amino acids. V gave up 6 bases and J gave up 4 bases; unmatched junction bases: 12. Per germline, CDR1 MNHEY and CDR2 SMNVEV (reference sequence).

The chain recombines TRBV27 with TRBJ2-3; the match to TRBD2 covers 11 bases. Sample: PBMCs or T cells enriched from blood (not recorded which). This receptor was identified in a woman in her forties who had recovered from COVID-19. The CDR3 DNA is TGTGCCAGCAGGACCAAGACTAGCGGGATAGAGGCAGATACGCAGTATTTT. Its protein product is CASRTKTSGIEADTQYF.